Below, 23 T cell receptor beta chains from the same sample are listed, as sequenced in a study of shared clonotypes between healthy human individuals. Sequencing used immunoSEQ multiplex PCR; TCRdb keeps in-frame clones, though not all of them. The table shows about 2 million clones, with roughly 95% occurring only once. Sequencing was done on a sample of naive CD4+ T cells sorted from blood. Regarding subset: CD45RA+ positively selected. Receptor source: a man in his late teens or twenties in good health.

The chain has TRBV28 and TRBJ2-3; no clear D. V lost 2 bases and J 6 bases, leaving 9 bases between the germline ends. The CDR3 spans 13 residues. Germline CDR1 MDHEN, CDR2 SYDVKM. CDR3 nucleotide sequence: TGTGCCAGCAGTTTAAGTTTGGAGGATACGCAGTATTTT. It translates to CASSLSLEDTQYF.

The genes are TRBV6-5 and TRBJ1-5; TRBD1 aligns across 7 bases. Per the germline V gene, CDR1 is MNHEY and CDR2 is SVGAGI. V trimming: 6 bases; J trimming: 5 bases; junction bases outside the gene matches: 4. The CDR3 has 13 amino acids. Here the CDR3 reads CASSRGTDQPQHF. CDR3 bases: TGTGCCAGCAGCAGGGGGACGGATCAGCCCCAGCATTTT.

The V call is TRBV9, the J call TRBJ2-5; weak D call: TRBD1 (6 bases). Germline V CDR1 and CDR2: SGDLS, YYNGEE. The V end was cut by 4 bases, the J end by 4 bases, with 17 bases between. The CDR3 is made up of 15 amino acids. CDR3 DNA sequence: TGTGCCAGCAGCACAACAGGGACCCCCGGAGAGACCCAGTACTTC. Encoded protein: CASSTTGTPGETQYF.

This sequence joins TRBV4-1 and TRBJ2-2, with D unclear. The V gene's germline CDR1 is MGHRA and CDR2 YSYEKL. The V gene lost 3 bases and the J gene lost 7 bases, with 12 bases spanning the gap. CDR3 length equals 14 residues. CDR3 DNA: TGCGCCAGCAGCCATGGGTGGGCGGTCGGGGAGCTGTTTTTT. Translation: CASSHGWAVGELFF.

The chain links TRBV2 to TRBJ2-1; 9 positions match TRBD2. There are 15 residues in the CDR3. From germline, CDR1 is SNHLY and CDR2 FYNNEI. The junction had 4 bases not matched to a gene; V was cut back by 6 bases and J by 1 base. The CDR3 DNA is TGTGCCAGCAGCCGAGCGGGGGGTTCCTACAATGAGCAGTTCTTC. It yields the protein CASSRAGGSYNEQFF. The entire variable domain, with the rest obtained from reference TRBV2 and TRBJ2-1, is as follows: EPEVTQTPSHQVTQMGQEVILRCVPISNHLYFYWYRQILGQKVEFLVSFYNNEISEKSEIFDDQFSVERPDGSNFTLKIRSTKLEDSAMYFCASSRAGGSYNEQFFGPGTRLTVL.

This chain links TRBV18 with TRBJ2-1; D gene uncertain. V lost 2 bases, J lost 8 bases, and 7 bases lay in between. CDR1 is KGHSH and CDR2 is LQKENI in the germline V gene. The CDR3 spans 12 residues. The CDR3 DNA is TGTGCCAGCTCACCAAGATGGGATGAGCAGTTCTTC. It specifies CASSPRWDEQFF. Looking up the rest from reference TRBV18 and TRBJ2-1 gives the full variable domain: NAGVMQNPRHLVRRRGQEARLRCSPMKGHSHVYWYRQLPEEGLKFMVYLQKENIIDESGMPKERFSAEFPKEGPSILRIQQVVRGDSAAYFCASSPRWDEQFFGPGTRLTVL.

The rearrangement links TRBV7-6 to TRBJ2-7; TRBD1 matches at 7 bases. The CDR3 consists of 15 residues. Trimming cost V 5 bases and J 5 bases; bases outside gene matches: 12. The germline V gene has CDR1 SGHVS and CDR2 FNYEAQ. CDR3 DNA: TGTGCCAGCAGCCCCCGGGGACAGTCGGTCCACGAGCAGTACTTC. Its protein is CASSPRGQSVHEQYF.

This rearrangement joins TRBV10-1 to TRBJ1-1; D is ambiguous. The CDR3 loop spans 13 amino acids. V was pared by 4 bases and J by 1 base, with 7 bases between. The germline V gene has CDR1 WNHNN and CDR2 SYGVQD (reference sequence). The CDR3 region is CASSALWNTEAFF. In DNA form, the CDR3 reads TGCGCCAGCAGTGCCCTGTGGAACACTGAAGCTTTCTTT.

The CDR3: CASSGWEERGETQYF. In nucleotides, the CDR3 is TGTGCCAGCAGTGGCTGGGAGGAAAGGGGAGAGACCCAGTACTTC. This chain connects TRBV6-5 to TRBJ2-5; TRBD2 might be the D (6 bases). The CDR3 is 15 amino acids. Trimming took off 5 bases at V and 4 bases at J, with 17 bases between the two ends. Germline V gene lookup returns CDR1 MNHEY and CDR2 SVGAGI.

The CDR3 bases are TGTGCCAGCAGTGAAGGGGGGTGGGAAAAACTGTTTTTT. Translation: CASSEGGWEKLFF. This chain uses TRBV6-1 with TRBJ1-4; a weak D match, TRBD1 (5 bases). This CDR3 is built from 13 residues. Germline V CDR1 and CDR2: MNHNS, SASEGT. Trimming left V 1 base short and J 8 bases short, with 8 bases between.

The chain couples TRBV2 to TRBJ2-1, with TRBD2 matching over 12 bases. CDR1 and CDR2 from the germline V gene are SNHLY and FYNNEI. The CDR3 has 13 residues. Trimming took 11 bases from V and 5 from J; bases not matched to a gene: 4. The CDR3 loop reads CASWTSGDNEQFF. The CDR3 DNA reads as TGTGCCTCCTGGACTAGCGGGGACAATGAGCAGTTCTTC.

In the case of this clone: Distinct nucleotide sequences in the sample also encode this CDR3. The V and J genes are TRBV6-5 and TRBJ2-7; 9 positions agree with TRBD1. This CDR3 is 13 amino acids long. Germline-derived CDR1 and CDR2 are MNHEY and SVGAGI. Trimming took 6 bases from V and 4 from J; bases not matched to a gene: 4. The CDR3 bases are TGTGCCAGCAGCTCGGACAGGGGTTACGAGCAGTACTTC. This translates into CASSSDRGYEQYF.

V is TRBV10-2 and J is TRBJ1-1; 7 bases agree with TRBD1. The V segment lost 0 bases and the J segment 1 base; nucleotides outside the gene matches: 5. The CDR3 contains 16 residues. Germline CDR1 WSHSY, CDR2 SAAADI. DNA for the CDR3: TGCGCCAGCAGTGAGTCCTCCAGGGGGAAGAACACTGAAGCTTTCTTT. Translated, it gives CASSESSRGKNTEAFF.

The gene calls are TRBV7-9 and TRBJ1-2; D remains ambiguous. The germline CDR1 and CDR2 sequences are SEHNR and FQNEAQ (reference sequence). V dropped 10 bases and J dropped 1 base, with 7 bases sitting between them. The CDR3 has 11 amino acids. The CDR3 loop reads CAISDNYGYTF. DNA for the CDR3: TGTGCCATCTCAGATAACTATGGCTACACCTTC.

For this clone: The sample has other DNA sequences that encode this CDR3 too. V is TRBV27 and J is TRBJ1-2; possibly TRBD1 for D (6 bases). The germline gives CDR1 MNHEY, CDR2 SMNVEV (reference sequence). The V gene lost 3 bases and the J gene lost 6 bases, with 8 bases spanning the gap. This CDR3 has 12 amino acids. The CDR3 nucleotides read TGTGCCAGCAGTTTGAGGGGGGATGGCTACACCTTC. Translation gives CASSLRGDGYTF.

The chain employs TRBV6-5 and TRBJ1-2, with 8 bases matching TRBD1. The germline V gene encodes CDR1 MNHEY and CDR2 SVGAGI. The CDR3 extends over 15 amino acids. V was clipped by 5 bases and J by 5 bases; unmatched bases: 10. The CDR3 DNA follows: TGTGCCAGCAGTACCGGACAGGGAGGAGAGTATGGCTACACCTTC. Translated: CASSTGQGGEYGYTF.

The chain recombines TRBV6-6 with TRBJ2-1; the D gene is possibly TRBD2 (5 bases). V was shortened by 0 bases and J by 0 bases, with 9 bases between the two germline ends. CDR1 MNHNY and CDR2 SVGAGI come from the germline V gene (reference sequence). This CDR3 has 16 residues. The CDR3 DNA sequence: TGTGCCAGCAGTTACTCACGAGCGGACTCCTACAATGAGCAGTTCTTC. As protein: CASSYSRADSYNEQFF.

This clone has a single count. CDR3 DNA sequence: TGTGCCAGCTCACGGCCGGGACCACAAGGGGATACGCAGTATTTT. This gives the protein CASSRPGPQGDTQYF. The V call is TRBV18, the J call TRBJ2-3; D possibly matches TRBD1 or TRBD2 (5 bases each). This CDR3 has 15 amino acids. Trimming removed 4 bases at V and 6 bases at J, with 17 bases between. The V gene's germline CDR1 is KGHSH and CDR2 LQKENI.

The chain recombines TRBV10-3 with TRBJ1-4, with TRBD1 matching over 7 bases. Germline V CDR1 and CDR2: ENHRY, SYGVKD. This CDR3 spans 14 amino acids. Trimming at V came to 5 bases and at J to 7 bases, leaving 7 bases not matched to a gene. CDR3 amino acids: CAISPGQSFEKLFF. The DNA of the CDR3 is TGTGCCATCAGTCCGGGACAGAGTTTTGAAAAACTGTTTTTT.

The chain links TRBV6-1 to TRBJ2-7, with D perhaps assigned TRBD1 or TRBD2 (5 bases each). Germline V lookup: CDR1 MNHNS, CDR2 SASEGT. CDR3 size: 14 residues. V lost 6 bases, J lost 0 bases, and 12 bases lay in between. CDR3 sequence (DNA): TGTGCCAGCAGGGGGACCTTTGACTCCTACGAGCAGTACTTC. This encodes CASRGTFDSYEQYF.

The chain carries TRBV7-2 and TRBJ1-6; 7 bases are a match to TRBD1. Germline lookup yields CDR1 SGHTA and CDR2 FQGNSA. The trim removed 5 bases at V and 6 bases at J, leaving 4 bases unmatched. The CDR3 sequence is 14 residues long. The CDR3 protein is CASSPGQFNSPLHF. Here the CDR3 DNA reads TGTGCCAGCAGCCCGGGACAGTTTAATTCACCCCTCCACTTT.

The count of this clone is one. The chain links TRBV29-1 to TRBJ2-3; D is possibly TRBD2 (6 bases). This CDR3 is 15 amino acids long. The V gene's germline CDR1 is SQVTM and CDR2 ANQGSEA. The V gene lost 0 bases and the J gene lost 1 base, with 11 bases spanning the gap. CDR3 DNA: TGCAGCGTTGAAGATGTGTCGGGGGGCACAGATACGCAGTATTTT. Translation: CSVEDVSGGTDTQYF.

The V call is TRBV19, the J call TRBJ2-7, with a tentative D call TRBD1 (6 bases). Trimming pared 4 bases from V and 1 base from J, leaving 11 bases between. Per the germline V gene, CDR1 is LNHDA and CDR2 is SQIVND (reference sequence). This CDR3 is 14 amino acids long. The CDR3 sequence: CASSTQGKSYEQYF. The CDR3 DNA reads TGTGCCAGTAGTACACAGGGCAAGTCCTACGAGCAGTACTTC.